The 32 T cell receptor beta chains below all came from one sample that was sequenced in a study of response to subunit inactivated influenza vaccine. A single record per CDR3 protein comes from TCRdb applying MiXCR to the RT-PCR reads. This table holds 500,000 to 550,000 distinct CDR3 sequences, around 8% found once. The input for sequencing was PBMCs from blood, taken around 25 months after vaccination. The source of these receptors is a man in his fifties or sixties who received an inactivated influenza vaccine.

This clonotype has only a few counts. The genes are TRBV4-2 and TRBJ1-5; 7 positions agree with TRBD1. Germline CDR1 LGHNA, CDR2 YNFKEQ. After removal of 1 base from V and 6 bases from J, the junction contained 6 bases not matched to a gene. The CDR3 is made up of 15 amino acids. CDR3 loop: CASSQVVRGPQPQHF. For the CDR3, the DNA is TGTGCCAGCAGCCAAGTGGTTAGGGGGCCTCAGCCCCAGCATTTT.

The chain combines TRBV12-3 or TRBV12-4 with TRBJ1-6; 10 bases line up with TRBD1. Trimming cost V 8 bases and J 7 bases; bases outside gene matches: 5. The CDR3 has 14 residues. For the CDR3, the DNA is TGTGCCAGCGCTCAGGACAGGGGGAATTCACCCCTCCACTTT. Protein sequence: CASAQDRGNSPLHF.

Only a few counts were recorded for this clonotype. The rearrangement joins TRBV5-1 to TRBJ2-1; a weak D match, TRBD2 (5 bases). The CDR3 extends over 16 amino acids. Germline V gives CDR1 SGHRS, CDR2 YFSETQ. Between the trimmed V and J ends, which lost 4 bases and 7 bases, there was a span of 21 bases. CDR3: CASSPGAITSRNEQFF. CDR3 bases: TGCGCCAGCAGCCCAGGAGCGATTACTAGTCGAAATGAGCAGTTCTTC.

The table lists this clonotype with a few counts. The gene calls are TRBV7-6 and TRBJ1-2; no definite D call. The CDR3 is made up of 15 amino acids. The V end was cut by 8 bases, the J end by 0 bases, with 16 bases between. CDR1 is SGHVS, CDR2 FNYEAQ, per germline. The CDR3 is CASSPLVPANYGYTF. CDR3 bases: TGTGCCAGCTCCCCGTTGGTCCCAGCTAACTATGGCTACACCTTC.

This clonotype was detected only a few times. The rearrangement links TRBV2 to TRBJ1-1; D unclear. The CDR3 covers 13 residues. Trimming pared 9 bases from V and 0 bases from J, leaving 11 bases between. Per germline, CDR1 SNHLY and CDR2 FYNNEI. CDR3 sequence reads: CARSGPMNTEAFF. CDR3 bases: TGTGCCAGATCCGGGCCCATGAACACTGAAGCTTTCTTT.

This clonotype was detected many times. This chain joins TRBV7-8 and TRBJ2-7; TRBD2 is a possible D gene (5 bases). CDR1 and CDR2 (germline): SGHVS, FQNEAQ. CDR3 length: 16 residues. V lost 4 bases to trimming and J lost 5 bases, with 21 bases between them. The CDR3 sequence is CASSYNPGVAAHEQYF. The CDR3 DNA reads as TGTGCCAGCAGCTATAACCCCGGGGTAGCCGCCCACGAGCAGTACTTC.

This clonotype has more than one count but fewer than ten. The CDR3: CSAVGTPSYEQYF. CDR3 bases: TGCAGCGCCGTCGGAACGCCTTCCTACGAGCAGTACTTC. The chain links TRBV29-1 to TRBJ2-7, with D unresolved. This CDR3 is built from 13 residues. CDR1 and CDR2 from the germline V gene are SQVTM and ANQGSEA. V lost 7 bases to trimming and J lost 1 base, with 14 bases between them.

The sample holds one count of this clonotype. The chain has TRBV6-5 and TRBJ2-7; the D is unclear. Deletions cut 0 bases from V and 7 bases from J, with 16 bases between. This CDR3 is built from 15 residues. Per the germline V gene, CDR1 is MNHEY and CDR2 is SVGAGI. The CDR3 region has the DNA TGTGCCAGCAGTTACTCAACCCACGACCCCAGGGAGCAGTACTTC. This sequence encodes CASSYSTHDPREQYF.

The chain couples TRBV10-3 to TRBJ2-3; TRBD2 is a possible D gene (5 bases). Germline V gives CDR1 ENHRY, CDR2 SYGVKD. CDR3 length equals 16 residues. Trimming pared 6 bases from V and 0 bases from J, leaving 16 bases between. The CDR3 protein is CAIRDFQTTSTDTQYF. CDR3 DNA: TGTGCCATCAGGGACTTTCAGACTACAAGCACAGATACGCAGTATTTT.

There are many counts of this clonotype. The chain employs TRBV10-3 and TRBJ2-3, with 10 nucleotides matching TRBD1. The CDR3 extends over 15 amino acids. V trimming: 3 bases; J trimming: 4 bases; junction bases outside the gene matches: 4. Germline assignment: CDR1 ENHRY and CDR2 SYGVKD. The CDR3 sequence is CAISDRQGAADTQYF. The CDR3 DNA is TGTGCCATCAGTGATAGACAGGGGGCCGCAGATACGCAGTATTTT.

The chain is built from TRBV11-2 and TRBJ2-7, with 11 bases lining up with TRBD1. From germline, CDR1 is SGHAT and CDR2 FQNNGV. J gave up 3 bases and V 3 bases, and 4 bases lay outside the gene matches. The CDR3 sequence is 15 residues long. CDR3 sequence (DNA): TGTGCCAGCAGCTTCCCGGACAGGGGGCACTACGAGCAGTACTTC. Its translation: CASSFPDRGHYEQYF.

This clonotype was found many times. The gene calls are TRBV12-3 or TRBV12-4 and TRBJ1-3; D unclear. V lost 0 bases to trimming and J lost 4 bases, with 7 bases between them. The CDR3 spans 14 residues. The CDR3 nucleotides read TGTGCCAGCAGTTTAGCGCCGACAGGAAACACCATATATTTT. Its protein is CASSLAPTGNTIYF.

The chain links TRBV29-1 to TRBJ1-2, with TRBD1 identical over 8 bases. The germline gives CDR1 SQVTM, CDR2 ANQGSEA. The CDR3 is 13 amino acids. V shed 6 bases and J 2 bases; nucleotides not matched to a gene: 5. The chain's CDR3 is CSVTGAINYGYTF. The CDR3 bases are TGCAGCGTGACAGGGGCCATCAACTATGGCTACACCTTC.

This clonotype was counted ten times or more. The J gene is TRBJ1-6, the V gene TRBV7-6; D remains unclear. Per germline, CDR1 SGHVS and CDR2 FNYEAQ. Trimming took off 0 bases at V and 7 bases at J, with 13 bases between the two ends. There are 16 residues in the CDR3. Written as DNA, the CDR3 is TGTGCCAGCAGCTTAGCATCTCTCTGGGAGAATTCACCCCTCCACTTT. Translated, it gives CASSLASLWENSPLHF.

J is TRBJ2-3 and V is TRBV10-3; TRBD1 agrees at 7 bases. The CDR3 covers 16 residues. The V gene end was trimmed by 0 bases and the J gene end by 2 bases; junction bases not matched to a gene: 5. In germline, CDR1 is ENHRY, CDR2 SYGVKD. The CDR3 spells CAISESRQGYTDTQYF. The CDR3 nucleotides read TGTGCCATCAGTGAGTCCCGACAGGGATACACAGATACGCAGTATTTT.

This clonotype appeared a few times. The rearrangement links TRBV10-3 to TRBJ1-1; D is undetermined. This CDR3 has 15 amino acids. Trimming pared 6 bases from V and 1 base from J, leaving 15 bases between. The germline V gene has CDR1 ENHRY and CDR2 SYGVKD. CDR3 bases: TGTGCCATCAGGGTACACTCCTCCGCGAACACTGAAGCTTTCTTT. The encoded protein is CAIRVHSSANTEAFF.

This clonotype was observed a few times. The chain employs TRBV6-1 and TRBJ1-1, with 10 bases matching TRBD1. The germline CDR1 and CDR2 sequences are MNHNS and SASEGT. This CDR3 spans 18 amino acids. The ends lost 2 bases at V and 1 base at J; junction bases unmatched: 10. CDR3 sequence: CASSESPDRGRGNTEAFF. DNA of the CDR3: TGTGCCAGCAGTGAATCCCCTGACAGGGGGCGAGGGAACACTGAAGCTTTCTTT.

This chain joins TRBV3-1 and TRBJ2-7; 7 nucleotides agree with TRBD1. This CDR3 is 15 amino acids long. V shed 1 base and J 4 bases; nucleotides not matched to a gene: 7. Per germline, CDR1 LGHDT and CDR2 YNNKEL (reference sequence). The CDR3 DNA reads TGTGCCAGCAGCCAAGGACAGGGATTACGGTACGAGCAGTACTTC. As protein: CASSQGQGLRYEQYF.

This clonotype appeared many times. Here the CDR3 reads CASSLYPESYGYTF. CDR3 bases: TGTGCCAGCAGCTTGTATCCAGAGTCCTATGGCTACACCTTC. The V and J genes are TRBV5-5 and TRBJ1-2, with D unresolved. The CDR3 loop spans 14 amino acids. The V and J ends lost 1 base and 4 bases respectively, with 11 bases between them. Per germline, CDR1 SGHKS and CDR2 YYEKEE (reference sequence).

J is TRBJ2-1 and V is TRBV28, with 8 bases fitting TRBD2. This CDR3 has 15 residues. CDR1 and CDR2 from the germline V gene are MDHEN and SYDVKM. Trimming took 7 bases from V and 2 from J; bases not matched to a gene: 7. The CDR3 is CASTGGGRAYNEQFF. CDR3 sequence (DNA): TGTGCCAGCACCGGGGGGGGGAGGGCCTACAATGAGCAGTTCTTC.

CDR3 nucleotides: TGTGCCAGCAGCTTATTCATGTCGGGACAGAGATACACCGGGGAGCTGTTTTTT. Its translation: CASSLFMSGQRYTGELFF. V is TRBV13 and J is TRBJ2-2; 7 bases are shared with TRBD1. Germline trimming cut 2 bases from V and 3 bases from J; bases unmatched to any gene: 12. Germline CDR1 is PRHDT and CDR2 is FYEKMQ (reference sequence). This CDR3 comprises 18 residues.

This clonotype has a handful of counts. This sequence joins TRBV29-1 and TRBJ2-7; D is tentatively TRBD1 or TRBD2 (6 bases each). The germline V gene encodes CDR1 SQVTM and CDR2 ANQGSEA. V was shortened by 7 bases and J by 7 bases, with 20 bases between the two germline ends. The CDR3 extends over 13 amino acids. This CDR3 reads CSAAGQGHLEQYF. The DNA of the CDR3 is TGCAGCGCCGCGGGGCAGGGACATTTGGAGCAGTACTTC.

This clonotype was counted ten times or more. The chain is built from TRBV7-2 and TRBJ2-5, with TRBD1 matching 9 bases. The germline gives CDR1 SGHTA, CDR2 FQGNSA. With 4 bases clipped from V and 1 base from J, the junction kept 10 bases outside the gene matches. The CDR3 is 17 amino acids. In DNA, the CDR3 is TGTGCCAGCAGCTCGGGACAGGGAGTATGGGGCCAAGAGACCCAGTACTTC. It yields the protein CASSSGQGVWGQETQYF.

The rearrangement uses TRBV20-1 and TRBJ2-7; 11 nucleotides align to TRBD2. Germline CDR1 and CDR2: DFQATT and SNEGSKA (reference sequence). V shed 3 bases, J shed 5 bases, and the junction held 6 bases outside the gene matches. The CDR3 loop spans 14 amino acids. The CDR3 protein is CSARDSGRADEQYF. DNA for the CDR3: TGCAGTGCTAGGGATAGCGGGAGGGCCGACGAGCAGTACTTC.

The gene calls are TRBV30 and TRBJ2-2, with a weak D call TRBD1 (6 bases). This CDR3 has 14 residues. Trimming took off 0 bases at V and 5 bases at J, with 10 bases between the two ends. CDR1 is GTSNPN, CDR2 SVGIG, per germline (reference sequence). CDR3 coding DNA: TGTGCCTGGAGTGTACAAGGGGGAACCGGGGAGCTGTTTTTT. Translating gives CAWSVQGGTGELFF.

This clonotype showed up just a few times. The V and J genes are TRBV29-1 and TRBJ2-3; either TRBD1 or TRBD2 may fit D (5 bases each). Trimming stripped 5 bases from V and 4 bases from J, with 19 bases between. The CDR3 totals 15 residues. CDR1 SQVTM and CDR2 ANQGSEA come from the germline V gene. Here the CDR3 DNA reads TGCAGCGTTAAGTTGGGGGAGTTAGAACCAGATACGCAGTATTTT. This encodes CSVKLGELEPDTQYF.

V is TRBV3-1 and J is TRBJ2-1, with 12 bases aligning to TRBD2. Germline V gene lookup returns CDR1 LGHDT and CDR2 YNNKEL (reference sequence). The CDR3 is 17 amino acids. The ends lost 4 bases at V and 2 bases at J; junction bases unmatched: 6. The CDR3 DNA reads as TGTGCCAGCAGCCCGCTAGCGGGGGGGACCACCTACAATGAGCAGTTCTTC. Translating gives CASSPLAGGTTYNEQFF.

This clonotype was found many times. J is TRBJ1-6 and V is TRBV15; D is uncertain. The CDR3 totals 15 residues. The V end was cut by 0 bases, the J end by 3 bases, with 6 bases between. Germline lookup yields CDR1 LNHNV and CDR2 YYDKDF (reference sequence). This chain's CDR3 is CATSRDRHYNSPLHF. For the CDR3, the DNA is TGTGCCACCAGCAGAGATCGTCACTATAATTCACCCCTCCACTTT.

In this sample, this clonotype turned up many times. This sequence joins TRBV7-2 and TRBJ2-2, with 9 positions matching TRBD1. V dropped 5 bases and J dropped 6; count of bases not matched to a gene: 10. The CDR3 sequence is 16 residues long. Germline-derived CDR1 and CDR2 are SGHTA and FQGNSA. The CDR3 DNA is TGTGCCAGCAGCCCGGGACAGGGAAGGGTCGCCGGGGAGCTGTTTTTT. Translated, it gives CASSPGQGRVAGELFF. The full variable domain, with the rest looked up from reference TRBV7-2 and TRBJ2-2, is GAGVSQSPSNKVTEKGKDVELRCDPISGHTALYWYRQSLGQGLEFLIYFQGNSAPDKSGLPSDRFSAERTGGSVSTLTIQRTQQEDSAVYLCASSPGQGRVAGELFFGEGSRLTVL.

CDR3 loop: CATSAPYQDKSNQPQHF. CDR3 nucleotide sequence: TGTGCCACCAGCGCCCCCTACCAGGACAAGAGCAATCAGCCCCAGCATTTT. The rearrangement uses TRBV15 and TRBJ1-5, with D possibly being TRBD1 (5 bases). V was trimmed by 5 bases and J by 1 base, leaving 18 bases between them. The CDR3 length is 17 residues. Per germline, CDR1 LNHNV and CDR2 YYDKDF (reference sequence).

In its sample, this clonotype was seen many times. CDR3: CASSQSPGGYGQPQHF. In DNA, the CDR3 is TGCGCCAGCAGCCAGTCCCCGGGGGGGTACGGTCAGCCCCAGCATTTT. V usage is TRBV4-1 and J usage is TRBJ1-5; D is perhaps TRBD1 (5 bases). Germline V gives CDR1 MGHRA, CDR2 YSYEKL. The V end lost 3 bases, the J end lost 6 bases, and 18 bases lay between the germline ends. The CDR3 runs to 16 residues.

This clonotype was picked up a small number of times. The chain combines TRBV5-6 with TRBJ2-1; 7 bases fit TRBD2. Per the germline V gene, CDR1 is SGHDT and CDR2 is YYEEEE. This CDR3 spans 15 amino acids. J was trimmed by 5 bases and V by 0 bases; bases with no gene match: 5. CDR3 nucleotides: TGTGCCAGCAGCTTGGGTATAGCGGGCAACAATGAGCAGTTCTTC. This codes for CASSLGIAGNNEQFF.